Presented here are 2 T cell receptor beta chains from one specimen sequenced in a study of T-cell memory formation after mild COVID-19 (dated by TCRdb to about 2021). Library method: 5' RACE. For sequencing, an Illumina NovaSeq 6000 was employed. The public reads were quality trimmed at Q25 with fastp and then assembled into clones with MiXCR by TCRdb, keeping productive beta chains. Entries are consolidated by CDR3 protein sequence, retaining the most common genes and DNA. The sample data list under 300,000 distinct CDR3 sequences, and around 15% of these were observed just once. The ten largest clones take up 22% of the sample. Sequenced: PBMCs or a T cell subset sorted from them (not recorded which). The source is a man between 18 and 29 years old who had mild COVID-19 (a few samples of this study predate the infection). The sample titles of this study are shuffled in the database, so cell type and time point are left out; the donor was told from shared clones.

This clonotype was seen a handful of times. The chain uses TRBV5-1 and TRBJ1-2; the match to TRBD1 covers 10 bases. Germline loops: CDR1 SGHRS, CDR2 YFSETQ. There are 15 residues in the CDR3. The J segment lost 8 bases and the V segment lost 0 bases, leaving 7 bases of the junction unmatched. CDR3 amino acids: CASSLADRGLEGYTF. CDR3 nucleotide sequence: TGCGCCAGCAGCTTGGCCGACAGGGGGCTTGAGGGCTACACCTTC. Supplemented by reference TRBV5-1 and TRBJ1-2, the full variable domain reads KAGVTQTPRYLIKTRGQQVTLSCSPISGHRSVSWYQQTPGQGLQFLFEYFSETQRNKGNFPGRFSGRQFSNSRSEMNVSTLELGDSALYLCASSLADRGLEGYTFGSGTRLTVV.

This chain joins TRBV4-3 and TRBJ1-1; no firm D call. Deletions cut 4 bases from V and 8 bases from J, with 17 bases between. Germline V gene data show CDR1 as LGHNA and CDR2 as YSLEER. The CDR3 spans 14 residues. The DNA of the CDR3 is TGCGCCAGCAGCCGGCGAGAGGGCGGCAGCGAAGCTTTCTTT. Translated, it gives CASSRREGGSEAFF.